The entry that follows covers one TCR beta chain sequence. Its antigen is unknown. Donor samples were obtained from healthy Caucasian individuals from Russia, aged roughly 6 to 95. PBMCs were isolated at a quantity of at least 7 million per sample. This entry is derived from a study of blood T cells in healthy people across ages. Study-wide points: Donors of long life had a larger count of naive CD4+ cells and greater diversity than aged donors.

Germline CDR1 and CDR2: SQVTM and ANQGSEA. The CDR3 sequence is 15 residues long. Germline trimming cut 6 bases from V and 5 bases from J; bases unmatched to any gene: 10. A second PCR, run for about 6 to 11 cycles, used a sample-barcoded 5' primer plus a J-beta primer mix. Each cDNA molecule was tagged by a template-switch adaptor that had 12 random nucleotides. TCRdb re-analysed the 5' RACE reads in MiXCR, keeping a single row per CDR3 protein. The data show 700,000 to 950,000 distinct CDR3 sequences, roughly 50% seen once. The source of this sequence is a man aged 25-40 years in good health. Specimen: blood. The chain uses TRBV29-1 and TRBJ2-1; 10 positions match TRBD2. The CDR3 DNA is TGCAGCGTAGGATTCCTAGCGGGAGCAAACAATGAGCAGTTCTTC. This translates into CSVGFLAGANNEQFF.